A selection of T cell receptor beta chains follows, all from one sample in a study of blood T cell repertoires in COVID-19. TCRdb keeps only in-frame clones here, not all; method: immunoSEQ multiplex PCR. The table shows 200,000 to 300,000 clones, with approximately 80% occurring only once. Material: peripheral blood. The source is a human donor in a cohort sampled during active COVID-19. Each CDR3 is given with its conserved first and last residue. The D gene is left open where the match is weak. Some rows mark clone size as missing; the rest say once, few, many or name a class of expanded clone.

v_gene: TRBV19
j_gene: TRBJ2-1
d_gene: TRBD1
abundance: .
CDR3nt: TGTGCCAGTAGACCTCCCGGGACAGGGTCAATCAATGAGCAGTTCTTC
CDR3aa: CASRPPGTGSINEQFF

v_gene: TRBV5-1
j_gene: TRBJ2-7
d_gene: .
abundance: .
CDR3nt: TGCGCCAGCAGCTTGGCCGGAGGAACTCCCTACGAGCAGTACTTC
CDR3aa: CASSLAGGTPYEQYF

v_gene: TRBV5-1
j_gene: TRBJ2-1
d_gene: TRBD2
abundance: .
CDR3nt: TGCGCCAGCAGTCTGACTAGCGGGAGGGCAGGTGAGCAGTTCTTC
CDR3aa: CASSLTSGRAGEQFF

v_gene: TRBV28
j_gene: TRBJ2-5
d_gene: .
abundance: .
CDR3nt: TGTGCCAGCAGTCTCCGGGGATTGGAGACCCAGTACTTC
CDR3aa: CASSLRGLETQYF

v_gene: TRBV29-1
j_gene: TRBJ2-5
d_gene: TRBD2
abundance: .
CDR3nt: TGCAGCGTTGCCGGGACTAGCGGGACGAAGATTGATGGGGAGACCCAGTACTTC
CDR3aa: CSVAGTSGTKIDGETQYF

v_gene: TRBV11-2
j_gene: TRBJ1-2
d_gene: .
abundance: .
CDR3nt: TGTGCCAGCAGCGCCCGGGGTGGGGGCTCTAACTATGGCTACACCTTC
CDR3aa: CASSARGGGSNYGYTF

v_gene: TRBV7-2
j_gene: TRBJ2-3
d_gene: .
abundance: .
CDR3nt: TGTGCCAGCAGCTTAGCGGGGCAAAACACAGATACGCAGTATTTT
CDR3aa: CASSLAGQNTDTQYF

v_gene: TRBV27
j_gene: TRBJ2-5
d_gene: TRBD2
abundance: .
CDR3nt: TGTGCCAGCAGGGCATCGGGACTAGCGGTCCAAGAGACCCAGTACTTC
CDR3aa: CASRASGLAVQETQYF

v_gene: TRBV28
j_gene: TRBJ1-5
d_gene: .
abundance: .
CDR3nt: TGTGCCAGCATCAGTGGGGGGGGTGGGCGGCCCCAGCATTTT
CDR3aa: CASISGGGGRPQHF

v_gene: TRBV29-1
j_gene: TRBJ2-7
d_gene: TRBD1
abundance: .
CDR3nt: TGCAGCGTGGCCGGGACAGGGGACTCGAGGGAGCAGTACTTC
CDR3aa: CSVAGTGDSREQYF

v_gene: TRBV24-1
j_gene: TRBJ2-2
d_gene: TRBD1
abundance: .
CDR3nt: TGTGCCACCAGTGACCGGGACAGGGGAGGCACCGGGGAGCTGTTTTTT
CDR3aa: CATSDRDRGGTGELFF

v_gene: TRBV6-5
j_gene: TRBJ1-2
d_gene: .
abundance: .
CDR3nt: TGTGCCAGCAGTTCCATCGACAGGTCTTTTGGCTACACCTTC
CDR3aa: CASSSIDRSFGYTF

v_gene: TRBV14
j_gene: TRBJ2-2
d_gene: .
abundance: .
CDR3nt: TGTGCCAGCAGCCACGACTTGGACACCGGGGAGCTGTTTTTT
CDR3aa: CASSHDLDTGELFF

v_gene: TRBV2
j_gene: TRBJ1-4
d_gene: TRBD1
abundance: few
CDR3nt: TGTGCCAGCAGTTTGGACAGGGGTGGTGAAAAACTGTTTTTT
CDR3aa: CASSLDRGGEKLFF

v_gene: TRBV19
j_gene: TRBJ2-2
d_gene: .
abundance: few
CDR3nt: TGTGCCAGTAGTATATCGACTATGTCTGGGGAGCTGTTTTTT
CDR3aa: CASSISTMSGELFF

v_gene: TRBV7-9
j_gene: TRBJ1-3
d_gene: .
abundance: .
CDR3nt: TGTGCCAGCAGTGGAGACAGAGCGTTTGGAAACACCATATATTTT
CDR3aa: CASSGDRAFGNTIYF

v_gene: TRBV28
j_gene: TRBJ1-2
d_gene: .
abundance: .
CDR3nt: TGTGCCAGCAGCATAAAGGATACAGGGTCTGGACGCTACACCTTC
CDR3aa: CASSIKDTGSGRYTF

v_gene: TRBV2
j_gene: TRBJ2-1
d_gene: TRBD2
abundance: .
CDR3nt: TGTGCCAGCAGGCTAATAGTGACTAGCGGTGAGCAGTTCTTC
CDR3aa: CASRLIVTSGEQFF

v_gene: TRBV18
j_gene: TRBJ2-2
d_gene: TRBD1
abundance: .
CDR3nt: TGTGCCAGCTCACCGGTGGGACAGGGGGCCTCAGCCGGGGAGCTGTTTTTT
CDR3aa: CASSPVGQGASAGELFF

v_gene: TRBV4-1
j_gene: TRBJ2-2
d_gene: .
abundance: .
CDR3nt: TGCGCCAGCAGTCACTTCGAGTCCCTTGGAGGCGGGGAGCTGTTTTTT
CDR3aa: CASSHFESLGGGELFF

v_gene: TRBV7-8
j_gene: TRBJ2-3
d_gene: .
abundance: .
CDR3nt: TGTGCCAGCAGCTTAGTTGGCGGTATTGGAGATACGCAGTATTTT
CDR3aa: CASSLVGGIGDTQYF

v_gene: TRBV25-1
j_gene: TRBJ2-2
d_gene: TRBD1
abundance: .
CDR3nt: TGTGCCAGCCGGACAGGGCGAGGGACCGGGGAGCTGTTTTTT
CDR3aa: CASRTGRGTGELFF

v_gene: TRBV29-1
j_gene: TRBJ1-1
d_gene: .
abundance: .
CDR3nt: TGCAGCGTTGGAATCGTACAGAACACTGAAGCTTTCTTT
CDR3aa: CSVGIVQNTEAFF

v_gene: TRBV27
j_gene: TRBJ2-7
d_gene: TRBD2
abundance: .
CDR3nt: TGTGCCAGCAGCGTAGCGGGAGTCGCCTACGAGCAGTACTTC
CDR3aa: CASSVAGVAYEQYF

v_gene: TRBV7-3
j_gene: TRBJ2-1
d_gene: .
abundance: .
CDR3nt: TGTGCCAGCAGCTTAATCCCTCGGGAGAAGGGCAATGAGCAGTTCTTC
CDR3aa: CASSLIPREKGNEQFF

v_gene: TRBV28
j_gene: TRBJ1-1
d_gene: TRBD1
abundance: few
CDR3nt: TGTGCCAGCACCTTATGGATCGGGACAGGTGACTTGAACACTGAAGCTTTCTTT
CDR3aa: CASTLWIGTGDLNTEAFF

v_gene: TRBV5-1
j_gene: TRBJ1-1
d_gene: .
abundance: .
CDR3nt: TGCGCCAGCAGCCCTCAGAAACAAGTGAACACTGAAGCTTTCTTT
CDR3aa: CASSPQKQVNTEAFF

v_gene: TRBV6-5
j_gene: TRBJ1-2
d_gene: .
abundance: .
CDR3nt: TGTGCCAGCAGCGTGTCCAACTATGGCTACACCTTC
CDR3aa: CASSVSNYGYTF

v_gene: TRBV5-1
j_gene: TRBJ1-1
d_gene: TRBD1
abundance: .
CDR3nt: TGCGCCAGCAGCCCACGGGACAGGGGGCTGGACACTGAAGCTTTCTTT
CDR3aa: CASSPRDRGLDTEAFF

v_gene: TRBV5-6
j_gene: TRBJ2-1
d_gene: .
abundance: .
CDR3nt: TGTGCCAGCAGCTTGGATCTTAGGGGTATCTACAATGAGCAGTTCTTC
CDR3aa: CASSLDLRGIYNEQFF

v_gene: TRBV5-1
j_gene: TRBJ1-1
d_gene: TRBD1
abundance: once
CDR3nt: TGCGCCAGCAGCTGGGGACAGGGGGAAACTGAAGCTTTCTTT
CDR3aa: CASSWGQGETEAFF

v_gene: TRBV15
j_gene: TRBJ1-4
d_gene: .
abundance: .
CDR3nt: TGTGCCACCAGCGACAGGCTTAATAATGAAAAACTGTTTTTT
CDR3aa: CATSDRLNNEKLFF

v_gene: TRBV5-6
j_gene: TRBJ1-3
d_gene: .
abundance: .
CDR3nt: TGTGCCAGCGCCCCCGACCCCAGGGGCTCTGGAAACACCATATATTTT
CDR3aa: CASAPDPRGSGNTIYF

v_gene: TRBV6-5
j_gene: TRBJ2-7
d_gene: TRBD1
abundance: .
CDR3nt: TGTGCCAGCAGGAGGACAGGGGCCTACGAGCAGTACTTC
CDR3aa: CASRRTGAYEQYF

v_gene: TRBV7-2
j_gene: TRBJ2-2
d_gene: .
abundance: .
CDR3nt: TGTGCCAGCAGCCAAGGCCCCCAGCGGGCTCGCTCCGGGGAGCTGTTTTTT
CDR3aa: CASSQGPQRARSGELFF

v_gene: TRBV19
j_gene: TRBJ1-5
d_gene: .
abundance: .
CDR3nt: TGTGCCAGCCAACTTTGGAATCAGCCCCAGCATTTT
CDR3aa: CASQLWNQPQHF

v_gene: TRBV15
j_gene: TRBJ1-5
d_gene: TRBD1
abundance: few
CDR3nt: TGTGCCACCAGCAGAGATCCAGGGGGTGCGCAGCCCCAGCATTTT
CDR3aa: CATSRDPGGAQPQHF

v_gene: TRBV7-9
j_gene: TRBJ1-4
d_gene: TRBD1
abundance: .
CDR3nt: TGTGCCAGCAGCTCCTCATCGGGACAGCTTAATGAAAAACTGTTTTTT
CDR3aa: CASSSSSGQLNEKLFF

v_gene: TRBV7-9
j_gene: TRBJ2-7
d_gene: .
abundance: .
CDR3nt: TGTGCCAGCAGCCCTGGACAGCTAATATCCTACGAGCAGTACTTC
CDR3aa: CASSPGQLISYEQYF

v_gene: TRBV9
j_gene: TRBJ1-1
d_gene: TRBD1
abundance: .
CDR3nt: TGTGCCAGCAGCCCGGACAGGGGGCTGGGGACTGAAGCTTTCTTT
CDR3aa: CASSPDRGLGTEAFF

v_gene: TRBV29-1
j_gene: TRBJ1-2
d_gene: TRBD1
abundance: few
CDR3nt: TGCAGCGTCTCCCGGGGTCTTGAGGGGACAGGTGGCTACACCTTC
CDR3aa: CSVSRGLEGTGGYTF

v_gene: TRBV5-1
j_gene: TRBJ2-1
d_gene: TRBD1
abundance: few
CDR3nt: TGCGCCAGCAGCTTGAAGGGGGCACCAGATGAGCAGTTCTTC
CDR3aa: CASSLKGAPDEQFF

v_gene: TRBV27
j_gene: TRBJ1-5
d_gene: TRBD1
abundance: .
CDR3nt: TGTGCCAGCAGTTTATGGACAGGGACGGGAAGCAATCAGCCCCAGCATTTT
CDR3aa: CASSLWTGTGSNQPQHF

v_gene: TRBV7-9
j_gene: TRBJ2-2
d_gene: TRBD2
abundance: .
CDR3nt: TGTGCCAGCAGCTCACCCCGGGGACTACATTCTCCCGGGGAGCTGTTTTTT
CDR3aa: CASSSPRGLHSPGELFF

v_gene: TRBV5-4
j_gene: TRBJ2-5
d_gene: TRBD1
abundance: .
CDR3nt: TGTGCCAGCAGCTTGAACAGGGGGCTAGGAGAGACCCAGTACTTC
CDR3aa: CASSLNRGLGETQYF

v_gene: TRBV11-2
j_gene: TRBJ1-2
d_gene: .
abundance: few
CDR3nt: TGTGCCAGCAGCTCGGGCTACACCTTC
CDR3aa: CASSSGYTF

v_gene: TRBV5-4
j_gene: TRBJ2-3
d_gene: TRBD1
abundance: .
CDR3nt: TGTGCCAGCAGCCCGACAGGGGTGGTAGATACGCAGTATTTT
CDR3aa: CASSPTGVVDTQYF

v_gene: TRBV2
j_gene: TRBJ2-7
d_gene: TRBD1
abundance: .
CDR3nt: TGTGCCAGCAGTGAAGGAGTTTTGACAGGGTGGATGGGCGAGCAGTACTTC
CDR3aa: CASSEGVLTGWMGEQYF

v_gene: TRBV5-1
j_gene: TRBJ2-3
d_gene: .
abundance: .
CDR3nt: TGCGCCAGCAGCTTGGCCGGACAGTCCGTTGATACGCAGTATTTT
CDR3aa: CASSLAGQSVDTQYF